The TCR beta chain under discussion was sequenced for a study of CD8 T cells in ankylosing spondylitis. Study-wide points: Researchers reportedly found disease-linked clones significantly enriched in matched ankylosing spondylitis synovial fluid.

Trimming at V came to 4 bases and at J to 0 bases, leaving 13 bases not matched to a gene. The CDR3 totals 20 residues. This clonotype has ten or more counts. What it binds is not known. In making TCR beta libraries, quantitative 5'-RACE with molecular barcodes was used. TCRdb analysed the 5' RACE reads with MiXCR anew, one entry per CDR3 protein. The table includes around 75,000 distinct CDR3 sequences, approximately 5.3% detected once. The V and J genes are TRBV23-1 and TRBJ2-2, with 11 positions matching TRBD1. TRBV23-1 is assigned to the ORF class and has an uncertain function. The source material was blood, either unsorted or a sorted T cell fraction (not recorded which). This TCR was recovered from a male donor with ankylosing spondylitis or in good health (not recorded which). The CDR3 DNA reads TGCGCCAGCAGTCCCGGACAGGGGGCCACTCGGTCCTCGAACACCGGGGAGCTGTTTTTT. Encoded protein: CASSPGQGATRSSNTGELFF.